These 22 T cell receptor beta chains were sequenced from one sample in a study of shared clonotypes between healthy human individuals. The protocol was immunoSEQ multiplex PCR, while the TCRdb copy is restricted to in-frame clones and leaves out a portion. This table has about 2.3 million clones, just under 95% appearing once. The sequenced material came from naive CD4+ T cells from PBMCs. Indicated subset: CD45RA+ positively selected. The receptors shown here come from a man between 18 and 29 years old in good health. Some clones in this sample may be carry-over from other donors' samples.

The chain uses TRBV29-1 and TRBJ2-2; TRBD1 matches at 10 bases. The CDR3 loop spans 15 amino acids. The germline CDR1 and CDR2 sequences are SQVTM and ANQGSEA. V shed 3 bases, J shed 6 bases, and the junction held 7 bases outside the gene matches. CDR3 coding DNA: TGCAGCGTTGAGATCGGACAGGGGGATTCCGGGGAGCTGTTTTTT. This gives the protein CSVEIGQGDSGELFF.

As DNA, the CDR3 is TGCAGTGCTAGAGCCAACGTCCTGACTTTC. It is translated as CSARANVLTF. The chain uses TRBV20-1 and TRBJ2-6; D is undetermined. V was cut by 1 base and J by 8 bases, with 0 bases left in between. The CDR3 sequence is 10 residues long. Germline-derived CDR1 and CDR2 are DFQATT and SNEGSKA (reference sequence).

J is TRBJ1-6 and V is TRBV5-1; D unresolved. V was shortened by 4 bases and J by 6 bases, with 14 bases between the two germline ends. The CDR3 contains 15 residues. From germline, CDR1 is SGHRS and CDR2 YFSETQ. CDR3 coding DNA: TGCGCCAGCAGCCCCGGGAATGCATTTAATTCACCCCTCCACTTT. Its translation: CASSPGNAFNSPLHF.

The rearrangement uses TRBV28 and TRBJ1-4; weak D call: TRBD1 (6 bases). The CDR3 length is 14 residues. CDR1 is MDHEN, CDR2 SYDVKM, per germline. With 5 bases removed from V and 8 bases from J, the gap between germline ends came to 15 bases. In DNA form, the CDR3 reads TGTGCCAGCAGTCCAACAGGGAAGGTCGAAAAACTGTTTTTT. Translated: CASSPTGKVEKLFF.

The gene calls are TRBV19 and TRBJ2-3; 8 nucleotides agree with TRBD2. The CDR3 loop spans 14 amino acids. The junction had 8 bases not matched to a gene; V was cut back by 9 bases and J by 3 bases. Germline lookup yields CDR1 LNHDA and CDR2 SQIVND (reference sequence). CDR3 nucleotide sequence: TGTGCCAGCCAACTAGCGGCTCCGACAGATACGCAGTATTTT. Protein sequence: CASQLAAPTDTQYF.

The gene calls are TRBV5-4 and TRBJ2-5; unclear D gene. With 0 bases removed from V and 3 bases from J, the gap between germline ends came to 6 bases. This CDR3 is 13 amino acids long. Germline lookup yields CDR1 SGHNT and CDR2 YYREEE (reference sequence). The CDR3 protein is CASSLVKEETQYF. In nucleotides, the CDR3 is TGTGCCAGCAGCTTGGTAAAGGAAGAGACCCAGTACTTC.

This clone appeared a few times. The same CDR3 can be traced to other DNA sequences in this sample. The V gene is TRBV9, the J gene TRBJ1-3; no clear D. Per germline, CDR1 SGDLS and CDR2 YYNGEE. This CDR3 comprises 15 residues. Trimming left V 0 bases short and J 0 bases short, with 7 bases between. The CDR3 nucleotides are TGTGCCAGCAGCGTAGCTAAGGACTCTGGAAACACCATATATTTT. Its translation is CASSVAKDSGNTIYF. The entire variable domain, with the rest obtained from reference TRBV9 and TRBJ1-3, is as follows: DSGVTQTPKHLITATGQRVTLRCSPRSGDLSVYWYQQSLDQGLQFLIQYYNGEERAKGNILERFSAQQFPDLHSELNLSSLELGDSALYFCASSVAKDSGNTIYFGEGSWLTVV.

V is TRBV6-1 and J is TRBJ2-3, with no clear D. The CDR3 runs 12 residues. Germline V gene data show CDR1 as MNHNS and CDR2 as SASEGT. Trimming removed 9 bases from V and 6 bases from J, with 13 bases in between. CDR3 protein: CASSPFRDTQYF. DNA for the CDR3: TGTGCCAGTTCTCCCTTTAGGGATACGCAGTATTTT.

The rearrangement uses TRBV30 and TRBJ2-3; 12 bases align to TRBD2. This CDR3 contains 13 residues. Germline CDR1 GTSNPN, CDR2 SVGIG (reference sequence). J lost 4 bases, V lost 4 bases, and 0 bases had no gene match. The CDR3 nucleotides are TGTGCCTGGACTAGCGGGAGGGCAGATACGCAGTATTTT. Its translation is CAWTSGRADTQYF. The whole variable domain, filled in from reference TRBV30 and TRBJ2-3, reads SQTIHQWPATLVQPVGSPLSLECTVEGTSNPNLYWYRQAAGRGLQLLFYSVGIGQISSEVPQNLSASRPQDRQFILSSKKLLLSDSGFYLCAWTSGRADTQYFGPGTRLTVL.

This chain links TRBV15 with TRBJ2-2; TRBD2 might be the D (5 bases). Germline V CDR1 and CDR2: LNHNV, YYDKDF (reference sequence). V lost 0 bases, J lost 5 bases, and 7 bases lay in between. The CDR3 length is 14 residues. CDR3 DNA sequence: TGTGCCACCAGCAGAGATAGAGGGACCGGGGAGCTGTTTTTT. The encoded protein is CATSRDRGTGELFF. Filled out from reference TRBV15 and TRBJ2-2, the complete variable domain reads DAMVIQNPRYQVTQFGKPVTLSCSQTLNHNVMYWYQQKSSQAPKLLFHYYDKDFNNEADTPDNFQSRRPNTSFCFLDIRSPGLGDTAMYLCATSRDRGTGELFFGEGSRLTVL.

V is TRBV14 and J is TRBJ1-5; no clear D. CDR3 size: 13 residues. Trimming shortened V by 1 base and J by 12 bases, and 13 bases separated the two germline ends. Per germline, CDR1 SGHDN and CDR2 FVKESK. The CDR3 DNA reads TGTGCCAGCAGCCAAGGGACCTACGGGAGCCAGCATTTT. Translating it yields CASSQGTYGSQHF.

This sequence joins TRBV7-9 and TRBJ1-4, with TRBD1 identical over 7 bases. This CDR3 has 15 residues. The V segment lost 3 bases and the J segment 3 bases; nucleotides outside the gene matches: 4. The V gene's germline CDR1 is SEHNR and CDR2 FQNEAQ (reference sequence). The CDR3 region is CASSFDREANEKLFF. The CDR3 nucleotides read TGTGCCAGCAGCTTTGACAGGGAAGCTAATGAAAAACTGTTTTTT.

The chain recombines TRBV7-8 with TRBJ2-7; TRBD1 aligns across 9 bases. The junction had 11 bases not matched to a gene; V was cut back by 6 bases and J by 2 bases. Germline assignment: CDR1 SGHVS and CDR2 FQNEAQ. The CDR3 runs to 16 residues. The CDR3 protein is CASSHIRGQGTYEQYF. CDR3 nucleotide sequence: TGTGCCAGCAGTCACATCCGGGGACAGGGAACCTACGAGCAGTACTTC.

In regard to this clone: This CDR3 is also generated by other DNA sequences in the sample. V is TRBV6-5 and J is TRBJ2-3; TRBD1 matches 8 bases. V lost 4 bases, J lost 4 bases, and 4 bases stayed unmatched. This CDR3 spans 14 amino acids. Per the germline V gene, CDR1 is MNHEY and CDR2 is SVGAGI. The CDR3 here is CASSSPGGADTQYF. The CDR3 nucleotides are TGTGCCAGCAGTTCCCCAGGGGGCGCAGATACGCAGTATTTT.

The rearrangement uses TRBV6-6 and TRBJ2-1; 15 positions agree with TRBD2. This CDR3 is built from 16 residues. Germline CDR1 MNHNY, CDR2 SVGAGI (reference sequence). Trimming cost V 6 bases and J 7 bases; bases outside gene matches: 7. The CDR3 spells CASSSRGTSGGNEQFF. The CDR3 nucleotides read TGTGCCAGCAGCTCTCGTGGGACTAGCGGGGGGAATGAGCAGTTCTTC.

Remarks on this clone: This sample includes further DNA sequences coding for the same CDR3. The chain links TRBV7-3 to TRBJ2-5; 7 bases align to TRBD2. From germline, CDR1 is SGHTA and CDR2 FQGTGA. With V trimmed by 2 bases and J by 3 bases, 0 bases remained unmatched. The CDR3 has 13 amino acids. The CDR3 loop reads CASSLLAEETQYF. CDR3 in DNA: TGTGCCAGCAGCTTACTAGCGGAAGAGACCCAGTACTTC.

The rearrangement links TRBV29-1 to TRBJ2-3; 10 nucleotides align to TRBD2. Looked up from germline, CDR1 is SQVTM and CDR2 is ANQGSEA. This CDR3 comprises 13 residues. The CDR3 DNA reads TGCGCCACTAGCGGGGCTAGCACAGATACGCAGTATTTT. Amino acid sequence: CATSGASTDTQYF.

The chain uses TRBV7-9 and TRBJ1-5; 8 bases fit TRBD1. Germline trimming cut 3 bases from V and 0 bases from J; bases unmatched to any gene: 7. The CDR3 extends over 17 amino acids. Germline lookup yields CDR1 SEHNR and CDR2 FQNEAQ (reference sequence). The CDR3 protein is CASSFQRQGISNQPQHF. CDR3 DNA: TGTGCCAGCAGCTTTCAACGACAGGGGATTAGCAATCAGCCCCAGCATTTT.

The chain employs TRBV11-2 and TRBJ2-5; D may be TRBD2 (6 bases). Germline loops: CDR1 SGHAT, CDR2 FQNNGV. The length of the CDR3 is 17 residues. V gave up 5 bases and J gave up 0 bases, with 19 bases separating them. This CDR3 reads CASSPEWRGGYQETQYF. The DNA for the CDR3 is TGTGCCAGCAGCCCGGAGTGGAGGGGAGGATACCAAGAGACCCAGTACTTC.

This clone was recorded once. In DNA form, the CDR3 reads TGTGCCAGCAGCTTCCCCAGACGGGCAGATGAAAAACTGTTTTTT. Translation gives CASSFPRRADEKLFF. The genes are TRBV7-3 and TRBJ1-4; D unclear. The CDR3 consists of 15 residues. The V end lost 3 bases, the J end lost 6 bases, and 14 bases lay between the germline ends. CDR1 and CDR2 (germline): SGHTA, FQGTGA.

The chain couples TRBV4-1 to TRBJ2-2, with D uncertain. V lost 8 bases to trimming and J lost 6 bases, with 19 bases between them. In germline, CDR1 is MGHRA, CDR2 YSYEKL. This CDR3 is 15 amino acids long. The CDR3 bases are TGCGCCAGCCGTCAGCTGGAGACCAGAGCCGGGGAGCTGTTTTTT. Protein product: CASRQLETRAGELFF.

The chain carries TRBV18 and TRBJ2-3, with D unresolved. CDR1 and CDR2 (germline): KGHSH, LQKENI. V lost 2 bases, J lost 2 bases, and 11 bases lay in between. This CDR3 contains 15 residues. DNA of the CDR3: TGTGCCAGCTCACCAAGGTCCCCCAACACAGATACGCAGTATTTT. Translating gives CASSPRSPNTDTQYF.